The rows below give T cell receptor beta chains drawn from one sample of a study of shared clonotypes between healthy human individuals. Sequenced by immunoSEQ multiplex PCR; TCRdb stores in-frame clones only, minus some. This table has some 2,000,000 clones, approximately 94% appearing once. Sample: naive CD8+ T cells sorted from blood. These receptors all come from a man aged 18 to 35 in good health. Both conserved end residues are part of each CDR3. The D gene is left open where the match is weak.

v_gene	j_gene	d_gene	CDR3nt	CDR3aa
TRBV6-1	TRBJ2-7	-	TGTGCCACTCAGGAGGGGGAGGTTTCCTACGAGCAGTACTTC	CATQEGEVSYEQYF
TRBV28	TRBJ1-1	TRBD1	TGTGCCAGCAGTTTATTCAGGGGGCGGCTGAACACTGAAGCTTTCTTT	CASSLFRGRLNTEAFF
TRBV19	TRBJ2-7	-	TGTGCCAGTAGTATTCTCGCGGGTGAGGCCTACGAGCAGTACTTC	CASSILAGEAYEQYF
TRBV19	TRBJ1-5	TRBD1	TGTGCCAGTAGTATTGGACAGGGGGTCAGCAATCAGCCCCAGCATTTT	CASSIGQGVSNQPQHF
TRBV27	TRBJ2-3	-	TGTGCCAGCAGAACGGGGGATACGCAGTATTTT	CASRTGDTQYF
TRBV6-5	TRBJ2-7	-	TGTGCCAGCAGTTATTCAGTGGTCTACGAGCAGTACTTC	CASSYSVVYEQYF
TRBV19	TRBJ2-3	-	TGTGCCAGTAGTACTGTAGCAGATACGCAGTATTTT	CASSTVADTQYF
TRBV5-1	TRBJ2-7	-	TGCGCCAGCAGTTCCGCCCAGGGTACCTACGAGCAGTACTTC	CASSSAQGTYEQYF
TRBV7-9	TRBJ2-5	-	TGTGCCAGCAGCAAAAGTGGCAGGCTAGGGGGAGAGACCCAGTACTTC	CASSKSGRLGGETQYF
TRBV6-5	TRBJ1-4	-	TGTGCCAGCACTTCCCTCAGCCTGGGGGATGAAAAACTGTTTTTT	CASTSLSLGDEKLFF
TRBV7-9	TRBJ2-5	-	TGTGCCAGCAGCTTACCTTACCCCCAAGAGACCCAGTACTTC	CASSLPYPQETQYF
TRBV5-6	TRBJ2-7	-	TGTGCCAGCAGCTCCGGGGGGCGCGAGCAGTACTTC	CASSSGGREQYF
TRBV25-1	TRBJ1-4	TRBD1	TGTGCCAGCAGTGAAGAAATATTGGACAGGGGCCTAGATGAAAAACTGTTTTTT	CASSEEILDRGLDEKLFF
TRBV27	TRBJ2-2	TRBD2	TGTGCCAGCTCACCTTCGGGGGGCACCGGGGAGCTGTTTTTT	CASSPSGGTGELFF
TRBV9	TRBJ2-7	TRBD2	TGTGCCAGCAGCAACCGCGGGGCTAGCGGGATCTACGAGCAGTACTTC	CASSNRGASGIYEQYF
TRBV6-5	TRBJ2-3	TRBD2	TGTGCCAGCAGTTACCGAGGCGGGGGGGAAACAGATACGCAGTATTTT	CASSYRGGGETDTQYF
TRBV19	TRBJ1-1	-	TGTGCCAGTAGTATAGGCAGGGAGGTTGAAGCTTTCTTT	CASSIGREVEAFF
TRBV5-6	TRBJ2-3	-	TGTGCCAGCACCCCGGGACTTACCACAGATACGCAGTATTTT	CASTPGLTTDTQYF
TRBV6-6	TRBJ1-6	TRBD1	TGTGCCAGCAGCCAGTTGGGACAGTCCTATAATTCACCCCTCCACTTT	CASSQLGQSYNSPLHF